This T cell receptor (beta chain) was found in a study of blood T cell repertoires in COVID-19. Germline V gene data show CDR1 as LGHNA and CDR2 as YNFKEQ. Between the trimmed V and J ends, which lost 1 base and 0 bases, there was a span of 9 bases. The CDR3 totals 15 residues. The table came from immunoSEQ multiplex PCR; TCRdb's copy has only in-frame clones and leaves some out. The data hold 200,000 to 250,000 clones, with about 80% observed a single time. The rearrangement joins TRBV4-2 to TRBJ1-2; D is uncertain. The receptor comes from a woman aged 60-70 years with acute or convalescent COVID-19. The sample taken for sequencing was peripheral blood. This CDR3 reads CASSQVSGSNYGYTF. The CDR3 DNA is TGTGCCAGCAGCCAAGTCTCAGGTTCTAACTATGGCTACACCTTC.